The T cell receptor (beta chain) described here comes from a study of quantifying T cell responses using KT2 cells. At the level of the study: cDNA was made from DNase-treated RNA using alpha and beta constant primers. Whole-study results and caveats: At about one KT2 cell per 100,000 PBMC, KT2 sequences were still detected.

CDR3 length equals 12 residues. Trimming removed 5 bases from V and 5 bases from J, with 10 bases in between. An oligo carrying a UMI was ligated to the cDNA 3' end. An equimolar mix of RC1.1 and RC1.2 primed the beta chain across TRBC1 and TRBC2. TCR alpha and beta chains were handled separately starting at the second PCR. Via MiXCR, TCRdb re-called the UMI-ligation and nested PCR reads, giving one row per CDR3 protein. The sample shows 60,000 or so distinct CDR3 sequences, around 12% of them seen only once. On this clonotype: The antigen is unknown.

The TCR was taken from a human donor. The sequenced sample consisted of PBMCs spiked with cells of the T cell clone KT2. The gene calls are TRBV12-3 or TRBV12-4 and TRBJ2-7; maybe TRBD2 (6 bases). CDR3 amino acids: CASSRGLNEQYF. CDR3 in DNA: TGTGCCAGCAGTCGCGGACTAAACGAGCAGTACTTC.